Below, 5 T cell receptor beta chains from the same sample are listed, as sequenced in a study of blood T cells in healthy people across ages. Next came a second PCR, run for about 7 to 12 cycles, which used a sample-barcoded 5' primer along with a J-beta primer mix. TCRdb used MiXCR to reprocess the 5' RACE reads, holding one entry per CDR3 protein. The table has about 580,000 distinct CDR3 sequences, roughly 48% seen once. Sequencing was done on a sample of blood. The receptors come from a man older than 75 in good health.

The chain joins TRBV3-1 to TRBJ1-6; D is uncertain. From germline, CDR1 is LGHDT and CDR2 YNNKEL (reference sequence). Between the trimmed V and J ends, which lost 7 bases and 7 bases, there was a span of 14 bases. CDR3 length: 14 amino acids. CDR3 protein: CASNTYGQNSPLHF. CDR3 DNA sequence: TGTGCCAGCAATACTTACGGTCAAAATTCACCCCTCCACTTT.

This clonotype was counted between two and nine times. The V call is TRBV28, the J call TRBJ2-3; 14 bases match TRBD2. Losses at the gene ends were 9 bases for V and 1 base for J; bases not matched to a gene: 12. The CDR3 runs 18 residues. Germline-derived CDR1 and CDR2 are MDHEN and SYDVKM. The chain's CDR3 is CASRGLAGVESGTDTQYF. CDR3 nucleotide sequence: TGTGCCAGTAGGGGACTAGCGGGAGTGGAGAGCGGCACAGATACGCAGTATTTT.

The CDR3 reads CASSVGPTQETQYF. In nucleotides, the CDR3 is TGTGCCAGCAGCGTGGGTCCCACCCAGGAGACCCAGTACTTC. V is TRBV9 and J is TRBJ2-5; D unclear. V lost 2 bases and J lost 5, with 13 bases in between. This CDR3 spans 14 amino acids. Germline V gene data show CDR1 as SGDLS and CDR2 as YYNGEE.

The chain carries TRBV7-2 and TRBJ1-6, with 8 bases lining up with TRBD1. Unmatched junction bases numbered 2, after V lost 2 bases and J lost 8 bases. Per germline, CDR1 SGHTA and CDR2 FQGNSA. The CDR3 length is 14 residues. The CDR3 sequence: CASSLPGGYSPLHF. The DNA of the CDR3 is TGTGCCAGCAGCTTACCAGGGGGCTATTCACCCCTCCACTTT.

The chain recombines TRBV4-2 with TRBJ2-7, with a possible D match to TRBD1 (6 bases). CDR3 size: 18 residues. The germline gives CDR1 LGHNA, CDR2 YNFKEQ. V lost 0 bases, J lost 0 bases, and 18 bases lay in between. Written as DNA, the CDR3 is TGTGCCAGCAGCCAAGATCTTTGGGGTGGACAGAACTCCTACGAGCAGTACTTC. Amino acids: CASSQDLWGGQNSYEQYF.